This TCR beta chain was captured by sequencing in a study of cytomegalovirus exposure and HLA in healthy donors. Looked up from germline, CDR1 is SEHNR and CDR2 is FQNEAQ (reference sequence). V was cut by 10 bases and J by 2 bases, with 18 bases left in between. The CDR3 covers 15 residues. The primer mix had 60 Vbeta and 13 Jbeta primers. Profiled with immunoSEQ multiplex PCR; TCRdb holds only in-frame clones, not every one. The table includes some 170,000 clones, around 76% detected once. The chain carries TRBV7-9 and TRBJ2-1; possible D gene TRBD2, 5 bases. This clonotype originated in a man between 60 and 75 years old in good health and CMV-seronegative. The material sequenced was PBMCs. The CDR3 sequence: CATQVDLATYNEQFF. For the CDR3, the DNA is TGTGCCACCCAGGTGGACCTAGCCACCTACAATGAGCAGTTCTTC.